In its sample, the clone carrying this TCR beta chain was seen once. Deletions cut 7 bases from V and 0 bases from J, with 10 bases between. Germline loops: CDR1 MNHEY, CDR2 SVGAGI. The CDR3 covers 14 residues. Assay: immunoSEQ multiplex PCR; the TCRdb copy retains only in-frame clones and omits some. The table records a few hundred thousand clones, about nine tenths of them present only once. The record originates from a study of blood T cell repertoires in COVID-19. The V and J genes are TRBV6-5 and TRBJ1-3; D might be TRBD1 (5 bases). This clonotype was sampled from a woman in her twenties or thirties with COVID-19, enrolled during active disease. Sequenced material: peripheral blood. Written as DNA, the CDR3 is TGTGCCAGCACCTCCAGGGTCTCTGGAAACACCATATATTTT. This translates into CASTSRVSGNTIYF.